This TCR beta chain originates from a study of control samples from healthy donors and cancer patients. Using immunoSEQ multiplex PCR, the repertoire was profiled, and TCRdb retains in-frame clones only, with some absent. The sample contains some 120,000 clones, about 92% of which appear only once. This clonotype was obtained from a man aged 50 or older with head and neck cancer. Sample: PBMCs.

CDR3 amino acids: CASSNRQGVGSYEQYF. DNA of the CDR3: TGTGCCAGCAGTAACCGACAGGGGGTAGGCTCCTACGAGCAGTACTTC. The genes are TRBV28 and TRBJ2-7; TRBD1 aligns across 9 bases. Germline-derived CDR1 and CDR2 are MDHEN and SYDVKM. The CDR3 extends over 16 amino acids. Losses at the gene ends were 5 bases for V and 0 bases for J; bases not matched to a gene: 8.